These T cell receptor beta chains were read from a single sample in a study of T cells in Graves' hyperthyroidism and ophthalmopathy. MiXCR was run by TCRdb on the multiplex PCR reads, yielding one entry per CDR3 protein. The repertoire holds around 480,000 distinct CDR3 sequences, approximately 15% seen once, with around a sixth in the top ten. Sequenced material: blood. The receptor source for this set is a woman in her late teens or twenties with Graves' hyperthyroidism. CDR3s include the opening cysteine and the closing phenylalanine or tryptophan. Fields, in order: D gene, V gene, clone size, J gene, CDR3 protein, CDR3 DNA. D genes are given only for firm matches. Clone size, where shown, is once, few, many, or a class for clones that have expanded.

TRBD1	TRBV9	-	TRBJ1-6	CASSQATGPSPLHF	TGTGCCAGCAGCCAAGCGACAGGGCCCTCACCCCTCCACTTT
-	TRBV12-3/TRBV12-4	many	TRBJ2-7	CASKPGSHSYEQYF	TGTGCCAGCAAACCGGGATCTCACTCCTACGAGCAGTACTTC
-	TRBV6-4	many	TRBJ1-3	CASSVSGQMTGNTIYF	TGTGCCAGCAGTGTATCCGGACAGATGACTGGAAACACCATATATTTT
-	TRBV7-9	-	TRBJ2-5	CAIGGSGGETQYF	TGTGCCATTGGAGGGAGTGGGGGAGAGACCCAGTACTTC
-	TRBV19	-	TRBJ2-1	CASSLDGVLGDEQFF	TGTGCCAGTAGTCTCGATGGGGTTTTGGGCGATGAGCAGTTCTTC
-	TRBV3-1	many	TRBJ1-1	CASSQDRTATEAFF	TGTGCCAGCAGCCAAGACCGGACAGCCACTGAAGCTTTCTTT
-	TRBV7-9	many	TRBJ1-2	CASSPTDDYGYTF	TGTGCCAGCAGCCCGACGGACGACTATGGCTACACCTTC
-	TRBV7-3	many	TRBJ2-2	CASSPRATGELFF	TGTGCCAGCAGCCCACGGGCCACCGGGGAGCTGTTTTTT
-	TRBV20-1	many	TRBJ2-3	CSACSLAQTTDTQYF	TGCAGTGCTTGCTCCCTAGCGCAAACAACAGATACGCAGTATTTT
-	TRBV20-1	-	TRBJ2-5	CSARPPLGRDMETQYF	TGCAGTGCTCGTCCTCCACTCGGGCGGGATATGGAGACCCAGTACTTC
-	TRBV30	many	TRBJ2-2	CAWREGGVVTGELFF	TGTGCCTGGAGGGAGGGAGGTGTGGTCACCGGGGAGCTGTTTTTT
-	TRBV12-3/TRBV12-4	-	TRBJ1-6	CASSLFGNSPLHF	TGTGCCAGCAGTTTATTTGGTAATTCACCCCTCCACTTT
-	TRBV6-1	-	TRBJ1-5	CASSEGWGATNQPQHF	TGTGCCAGCAGTGAAGGGTGGGGGGCGACCAATCAGCCCCAGCATTTT
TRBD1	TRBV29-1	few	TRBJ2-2	CSVRQGPDTGELFF	TGCAGCGTCAGACAGGGCCCCGACACCGGGGAGCTGTTTTTT
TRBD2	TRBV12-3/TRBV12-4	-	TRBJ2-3	CASSRTSGRATDTQYF	TGTGCCAGCAGTCGGACTAGCGGGAGGGCCACAGATACGCAGTATTTT
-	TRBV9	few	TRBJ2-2	CASSVESGRSTGELFF	TGTGCCAGCAGCGTAGAGTCGGGGAGGAGCACCGGGGAGCTGTTTTTT
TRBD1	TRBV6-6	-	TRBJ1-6	CASSYLVGTGPNYNSPLHF	TGTGCCAGCAGTTATCTCGTGGGGACAGGACCTAATTATAATTCACCCCTCCACTTT
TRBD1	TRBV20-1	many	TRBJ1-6	CSARSRGQTNSPLHF	TGCAGTGCTAGATCTAGGGGACAGACGAATTCACCCCTCCACTTT
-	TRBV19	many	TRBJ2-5	CASSPALAQETQYF	TGTGCCAGTAGCCCGGCTTTGGCCCAAGAGACCCAGTACTTC
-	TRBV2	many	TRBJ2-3	CASSYSRDTQYF	TGTGCCAGCAGTTACAGCCGAGATACGCAGTATTTT
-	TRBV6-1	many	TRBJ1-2	CASSSTLTRIDYGYTF	TGTGCCAGCAGTTCTACCTTGACCCGAATCGACTATGGCTACACCTTC
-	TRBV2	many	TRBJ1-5	CASSGSRAGQPQHF	TGTGCCAGCAGTGGATCCAGGGCGGGTCAGCCCCAGCATTTT
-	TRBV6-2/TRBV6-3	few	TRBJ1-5	CASSTSFQPQHF	TGTGCCAGCAGTACGAGTTTTCAGCCCCAGCATTTT
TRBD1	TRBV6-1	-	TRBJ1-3	CASSRQGFDTIYF	TGTGCCAGCAGCAGACAGGGGTTTGACACCATATATTTT
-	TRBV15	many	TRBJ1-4	CATSRDRGEKLFF	TGTGCCACCAGCAGAGATCGGGGTGAAAAACTGTTTTTT
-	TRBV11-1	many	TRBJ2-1	CASSLTATTYNEQFF	TGTGCCAGCAGCTTAACAGCAACCACCTACAATGAGCAGTTCTTC
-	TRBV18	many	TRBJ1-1	CASSPLPTNTEAFF	TGTGCCAGCTCACCTTTACCCACGAACACTGAAGCTTTCTTT
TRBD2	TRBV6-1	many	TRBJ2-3	CASSHLGLAGQQIREYF	TGTGCCAGCAGTCACCTGGGACTAGCGGGTCAACAGATACGAGAGTATTTT
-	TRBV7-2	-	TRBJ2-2	CASSWESPGPPLGGELFF	TGTGCCAGCAGCTGGGAGTCCCCGGGTCCTCCCCTTGGCGGGGAGCTGTTTTTT
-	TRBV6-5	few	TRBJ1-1	CASSYWGTNTEAFF	TGTGCCAGCAGTTACTGGGGGACGAACACTGAAGCTTTCTTT
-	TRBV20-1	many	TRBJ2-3	CSARGNTDTQYF	TGCAGTGCTAGGGGCAACACAGATACGCAGTATTTT
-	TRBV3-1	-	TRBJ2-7	CASSQSGPAREQYF	TGTGCCAGCAGCCAATCTGGGCCGGCGCGAGAGCAGTACTTC
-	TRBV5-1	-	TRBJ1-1	CASGGQANTEAFF	TGCGCCAGCGGAGGGCAGGCCAACACTGAAGCTTTCTTT
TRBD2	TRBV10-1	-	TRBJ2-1	CATPTTSGRPQTGNEQFF	TGCGCCACCCCGACTACTAGCGGGAGGCCCCAGACTGGGAATGAGCAGTTCTTC
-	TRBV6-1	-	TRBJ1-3	CASSFQQGSGNTIYF	TGTGCCAGCAGTTTTCAACAGGGCTCTGGAAACACCATATATTTT
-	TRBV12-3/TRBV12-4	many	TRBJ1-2	CASSLSDFLGYTF	TGTGCCAGCAGTTTATCGGACTTCCTTGGCTACACCTTC
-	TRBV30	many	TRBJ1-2	CAWSVQGAYGYTF	TGTGCCTGGAGTGTACAAGGGGCATATGGCTACACCTTC
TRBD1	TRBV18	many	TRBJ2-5	CASSLTGGNQETQYF	TGTGCCAGCTCATTGACAGGGGGGAACCAAGAGACCCAGTACTTC
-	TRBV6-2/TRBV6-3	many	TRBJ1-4	CASSYTRSEEKLFF	TGTGCCAGCAGCTATACCCGCAGTGAGGAAAAACTGTTTTTT
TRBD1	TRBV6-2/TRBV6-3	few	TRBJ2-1	CASSYIGQGSSNEQFF	TGTGCCAGCAGTTATATTGGACAGGGGTCTTCCAATGAGCAGTTCTTC
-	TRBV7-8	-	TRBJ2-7	CASSLANYEQYF	TGTGCCAGCAGCTTGGCTAACTACGAGCAGTACTTC
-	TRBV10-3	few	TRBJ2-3	CAISDLSTDTQYF	TGTGCCATCAGTGACTTAAGCACAGATACGCAGTATTTT
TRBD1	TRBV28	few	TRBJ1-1	CASSSGTGSMFDTEAFF	TGTGCCAGCAGTTCGGGGACAGGAAGTATGTTTGACACTGAAGCTTTCTTT
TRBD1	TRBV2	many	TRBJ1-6	CASSLDRANNSPLHF	TGTGCCAGCAGCCTGGACAGGGCAAATAATTCACCCCTCCACTTT
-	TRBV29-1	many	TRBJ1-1	CSVEVGGVNTEAFF	TGCAGCGTTGAAGTAGGGGGGGTAAACACTGAAGCTTTCTTT
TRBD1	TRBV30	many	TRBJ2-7	CAWRQGASYEQYF	TGTGCCTGGAGACAGGGGGCTTCCTACGAGCAGTACTTC
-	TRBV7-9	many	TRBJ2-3	CASSPSNWGTDTQYF	TGTGCCAGCAGCCCGTCTAATTGGGGAACAGATACGCAGTATTTT
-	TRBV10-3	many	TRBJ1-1	CATRWETEAFF	TGTGCCACCAGATGGGAGACTGAAGCTTTCTTT
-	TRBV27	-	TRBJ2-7	CASTLGRVVDEQYF	TGTGCCAGCACCCTGGGCAGGGTGGTCGACGAGCAGTACTTC
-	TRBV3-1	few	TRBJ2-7	CASSPPSRPEQYF	TGTGCCAGCAGCCCCCCGTCTCGCCCGGAGCAGTACTTC
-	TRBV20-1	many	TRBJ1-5	CSASPRDPGQPQHF	TGCAGTGCTAGTCCCCGGGACCCAGGGCAGCCCCAGCATTTT